This is a list of T cell receptor beta chains from one sample in a study of radiotherapy plus CTLA-4 blockade in lung cancer. Produced via immunoSEQ multiplex PCR; TCRdb's table is partial and in-frame only. The table has 85,000 to 120,000 clones, more than 75% seen once. The source material was peripheral blood, sampled from a patient treated with radiotherapy plus ipilimumab. All receptors derive from a human donor with non-small cell lung cancer that progressed on radiotherapy plus ipilimumab. Some clones in this sample may be carry-over from other donors' samples. CDR3s include the opening cysteine and the closing phenylalanine or tryptophan. Each record gives: clone size, V gene, J gene, D gene, CDR3 length, CDR3 DNA, CDR3 protein. The D gene is left open where the match is weak. Expanded clones get a size class; other rows say once, few or many, or leave the size out.

clone_size: once
v_call: TRBV28
j_call: TRBJ1-2
d_call: -
cdr3_length: 13
cdr3_nt: TGTGCCAGCAGTACCCGGGATCTTTATGGCTACACCTTC
cdr3_aa: CASSTRDLYGYTF

clone_size: -
v_call: TRBV30
j_call: TRBJ2-3
d_call: -
cdr3_length: 15
cdr3_nt: TGTGCCTGGAGTCGGTTGGGTCCTGTCGGGGATACGCAGTATTTT
cdr3_aa: CAWSRLGPVGDTQYF

clone_size: once
v_call: TRBV5-4
j_call: TRBJ2-3
d_call: -
cdr3_length: 13
cdr3_nt: TGTGCCAGCAGCTCCGCCGGGGCAGATACGCAGTATTTT
cdr3_aa: CASSSAGADTQYF

clone_size: once
v_call: TRBV7-9
j_call: TRBJ2-3
d_call: -
cdr3_length: 14
cdr3_nt: TGTGCCAGCAGCTTAGAACAGAACACAGATACGCAGTATTTT
cdr3_aa: CASSLEQNTDTQYF

clone_size: -
v_call: TRBV2
j_call: TRBJ1-2
d_call: TRBD1
cdr3_length: 14
cdr3_nt: TGTGCCAGCGGTCGGGACAGGGTATCGGAAGGCTACACCTTC
cdr3_aa: CASGRDRVSEGYTF

clone_size: once
v_call: TRBV11-1
j_call: TRBJ2-7
d_call: TRBD2
cdr3_length: 14
cdr3_nt: TGTGCCAGCAGTTTAGCGGGGGGTAACTACGAGCAGTACTTC
cdr3_aa: CASSLAGGNYEQYF

clone_size: -
v_call: TRBV27
j_call: TRBJ1-6
d_call: -
cdr3_length: 17
cdr3_nt: TGTGCCAGCAGACCTAGGGGGGGGAGCTCCTATAATTCACCCCTCCACTTT
cdr3_aa: CASRPRGGSSYNSPLHF

clone_size: -
v_call: TRBV18
j_call: TRBJ2-1
d_call: TRBD2
cdr3_length: 20
cdr3_nt: TGTGCCAGCTCACCATCAGGCCGACTAGCTAGGGTTTCAACTTACAATGAGCAGTTCTTC
cdr3_aa: CASSPSGRLARVSTYNEQFF

clone_size: -
v_call: TRBV5-1
j_call: TRBJ1-2
d_call: -
cdr3_length: 13
cdr3_nt: TGCGCCAGCAGCTTGGACCCGGGGCTTGGCTACACCTTC
cdr3_aa: CASSLDPGLGYTF

clone_size: -
v_call: TRBV19
j_call: TRBJ1-2
d_call: -
cdr3_length: 15
cdr3_nt: TGTGCCAGTAGTCTTGGCTGGGCAGGGTCTTATGGCTACACCTTC
cdr3_aa: CASSLGWAGSYGYTF

clone_size: -
v_call: TRBV5-6
j_call: TRBJ2-3
d_call: -
cdr3_length: 13
cdr3_nt: TGTGCCAGCAGCTTGCAGCTGAGTTATACGCAGTATTTT
cdr3_aa: CASSLQLSYTQYF

clone_size: -
v_call: TRBV5-1
j_call: TRBJ2-5
d_call: TRBD2
cdr3_length: 13
cdr3_nt: TGCGCCAGCAGAGCGGGGGGATCGAAGACCCAGTACTTC
cdr3_aa: CASRAGGSKTQYF

clone_size: -
v_call: TRBV9
j_call: TRBJ1-6
d_call: -
cdr3_length: 14
cdr3_nt: TGTGCCAGCAGCGTAGAGGAGGGGTATTCACCCCTCCACTTT
cdr3_aa: CASSVEEGYSPLHF

clone_size: -
v_call: TRBV7-6
j_call: TRBJ2-3
d_call: TRBD1
cdr3_length: 15
cdr3_nt: TGTGCCAGCAGCTTAGGGGGACAGAGCACAGATACGCAGTATTTT
cdr3_aa: CASSLGGQSTDTQYF

clone_size: once
v_call: TRBV7-2
j_call: TRBJ2-5
d_call: TRBD1
cdr3_length: 15
cdr3_nt: TGTGCCAGCAGCTTAGGAGGGGGCGCCGGGGAGACCCAGTACTTC
cdr3_aa: CASSLGGGAGETQYF

clone_size: -
v_call: TRBV7-8
j_call: TRBJ1-5
d_call: TRBD1
cdr3_length: 14
cdr3_nt: TGTGCCAGCAGCCCGGACAGGAACAATCAGCCCCAGCATTTT
cdr3_aa: CASSPDRNNQPQHF

clone_size: -
v_call: TRBV9
j_call: TRBJ1-1
d_call: TRBD1
cdr3_length: 15
cdr3_nt: TGTGCCAGCAGCGTAGCCGGGACAGAGAACACTGAAGCTTTCTTT
cdr3_aa: CASSVAGTENTEAFF

clone_size: -
v_call: TRBV19
j_call: TRBJ2-5
d_call: TRBD2
cdr3_length: 14
cdr3_nt: TGTGCCACCTCGCCTCGCGGGGGGCAAGAGACCCAGTACTTC
cdr3_aa: CATSPRGGQETQYF

clone_size: -
v_call: TRBV7-2
j_call: TRBJ1-2
d_call: -
cdr3_length: 14
cdr3_nt: TGTGCCAGCAGCTCGAACACCGGAGGATATGGCTACACCTTC
cdr3_aa: CASSSNTGGYGYTF

clone_size: -
v_call: TRBV7-2
j_call: TRBJ2-1
d_call: -
cdr3_length: 15
cdr3_nt: TGTGCCAGCAGCTCCAGGGGGGGACAGTACAATGAGCAGTTCTTC
cdr3_aa: CASSSRGGQYNEQFF

clone_size: -
v_call: TRBV27
j_call: TRBJ1-5
d_call: -
cdr3_length: 16
cdr3_nt: TGTGCCAGCAGTTTATCCCGGAGGGGGGGCAATCAGCCCCAGCATTTT
cdr3_aa: CASSLSRRGGNQPQHF

clone_size: -
v_call: TRBV9
j_call: TRBJ1-4
d_call: TRBD1
cdr3_length: 14
cdr3_nt: TGTGCCAGCAGCCCCGGGACAGGGGATGAAAAACTGTTTTTT
cdr3_aa: CASSPGTGDEKLFF

clone_size: -
v_call: TRBV18
j_call: TRBJ1-4
d_call: -
cdr3_length: 15
cdr3_nt: TGTGCCAGCTCACCCGGGTGGCGGGGGAATGAAAAACTGTTTTTT
cdr3_aa: CASSPGWRGNEKLFF

clone_size: -
v_call: TRBV13
j_call: TRBJ2-1
d_call: TRBD2
cdr3_length: 16
cdr3_nt: TGTGCCAGCAGCTCTAGCGGGGGAATCTCCTACAATGAGCAGTTCTTC
cdr3_aa: CASSSSGGISYNEQFF

clone_size: -
v_call: TRBV4-2
j_call: TRBJ2-3
d_call: -
cdr3_length: 19
cdr3_nt: TGTGCCAGCAGCCAAGATAGTACCTTCCACTACCCCAGCACAGATACGCAGTATTTT
cdr3_aa: CASSQDSTFHYPSTDTQYF

clone_size: -
v_call: TRBV7-6
j_call: TRBJ2-1
d_call: TRBD1
cdr3_length: 15
cdr3_nt: TGTGCCAGCAGCTTGGGGACAGGGAACTTTAATGAGCAGTTCTTC
cdr3_aa: CASSLGTGNFNEQFF

clone_size: -
v_call: TRBV5-1
j_call: TRBJ1-2
d_call: -
cdr3_length: 14
cdr3_nt: TGCGCCTGCAGCTTGAGGAGCGGTGTCGGCGGCTACACCTTC
cdr3_aa: CACSLRSGVGGYTF

clone_size: -
v_call: TRBV7-7
j_call: TRBJ2-1
d_call: -
cdr3_length: 13
cdr3_nt: TGTGCTAGCAGCTTAGAGGTAGTTAGTGAGCAGTTCTTC
cdr3_aa: CASSLEVVSEQFF

clone_size: -
v_call: TRBV2
j_call: TRBJ1-1
d_call: -
cdr3_length: 12
cdr3_nt: TGTGCCAGCAGTGTTGACCACCCTGAAGCTTTCTTT
cdr3_aa: CASSVDHPEAFF

clone_size: -
v_call: TRBV5-1
j_call: TRBJ1-4
d_call: -
cdr3_length: 14
cdr3_nt: TGCGCCAGCAGCTCACAGGCGGGAAATGAAAAACTGTTTTTT
cdr3_aa: CASSSQAGNEKLFF

clone_size: -
v_call: TRBV7-9
j_call: TRBJ1-2
d_call: -
cdr3_length: 15
cdr3_nt: TGTGCCAGCAGCACCCCGGTTATGGGGGACTATGGCTACACCTTC
cdr3_aa: CASSTPVMGDYGYTF

clone_size: many
v_call: TRBV7-9
j_call: TRBJ2-6
d_call: -
cdr3_length: 17
cdr3_nt: TGTGCCAGCAGCCCGGGGGACAGTAGCTCTGGGGCCAACGTCCTGACTTTC
cdr3_aa: CASSPGDSSSGANVLTF

clone_size: -
v_call: TRBV7-3
j_call: TRBJ1-6
d_call: -
cdr3_length: 13
cdr3_nt: TGTGCCAGCAGCTTAGTCTATAATTCACCCCTCCACTTT
cdr3_aa: CASSLVYNSPLHF

clone_size: -
v_call: TRBV9
j_call: TRBJ2-5
d_call: TRBD2
cdr3_length: 13
cdr3_nt: TGTGCCAGCAGCGCCGCGGGGGGTCAGACCCAGTACTTC
cdr3_aa: CASSAAGGQTQYF

clone_size: -
v_call: TRBV4-2
j_call: TRBJ2-3
d_call: -
cdr3_length: 15
cdr3_nt: TGTGCCAGCAGCCAAGCTGCGACTCCGGGGCATACGCAGTATTTT
cdr3_aa: CASSQAATPGHTQYF

clone_size: -
v_call: TRBV4-3
j_call: TRBJ1-2
d_call: -
cdr3_length: 14
cdr3_nt: TGCGCCAGCAGCCAAGATATGGGATACTATGGCTACACCTTC
cdr3_aa: CASSQDMGYYGYTF

clone_size: -
v_call: TRBV6-5
j_call: TRBJ1-1
d_call: TRBD1
cdr3_length: 16
cdr3_nt: TGTGCCAGCAGTTCCCGGACAGGGTTCTTCCACACTGAAGCTTTCTTT
cdr3_aa: CASSSRTGFFHTEAFF

clone_size: -
v_call: TRBV5-6
j_call: TRBJ2-3
d_call: -
cdr3_length: 16
cdr3_nt: TGTGCCAGCAGCTTGGCCTTTAGCGCTAGCACAGATACGCAGTATTTT
cdr3_aa: CASSLAFSASTDTQYF

clone_size: -
v_call: TRBV5-1
j_call: TRBJ1-1
d_call: TRBD1
cdr3_length: 14
cdr3_nt: TGCGCCAGCAGCTGGGACAGATTGAACACTGAAGCTTTCTTT
cdr3_aa: CASSWDRLNTEAFF

clone_size: -
v_call: TRBV7-9
j_call: TRBJ1-1
d_call: TRBD1
cdr3_length: 15
cdr3_nt: TGTGCCAGCAGTCGTGTACAGGGGTTGGAGACTGAAGCTTTCTTT
cdr3_aa: CASSRVQGLETEAFF

clone_size: -
v_call: TRBV7-2
j_call: TRBJ2-1
d_call: -
cdr3_length: 14
cdr3_nt: TGTGCCAGCAGCTTATTACAGTCCTACAATGAGCAGTTCTTC
cdr3_aa: CASSLLQSYNEQFF

clone_size: -
v_call: TRBV9
j_call: TRBJ2-2
d_call: TRBD1
cdr3_length: 16
cdr3_nt: TGTGCCAGCAGCGCCCGGGACAGGGCGTACACCGGGGAGCTGTTTTTT
cdr3_aa: CASSARDRAYTGELFF

clone_size: -
v_call: TRBV9
j_call: TRBJ1-2
d_call: -
cdr3_length: 14
cdr3_nt: TGTGCCAGCAGTCCCCAGGAAGCTAACTATGGCCACACCTTC
cdr3_aa: CASSPQEANYGHTF

clone_size: -
v_call: TRBV6-1
j_call: TRBJ2-1
d_call: -
cdr3_length: 13
cdr3_nt: TGTGCCAGCAGTGAAAAAGGGGTCAATGAGCAGTTCTTC
cdr3_aa: CASSEKGVNEQFF

clone_size: -
v_call: TRBV29-1
j_call: TRBJ1-2
d_call: TRBD1
cdr3_length: 12
cdr3_nt: TGCAGCGGCAGGGGGCAAGGCTATGGCTACACCTTC
cdr3_aa: CSGRGQGYGYTF

clone_size: -
v_call: TRBV9
j_call: TRBJ2-1
d_call: TRBD1
cdr3_length: 15
cdr3_nt: TGTGCCAGCAGCGCCAGGACAGTAGCAGGGGGTGAGCAGTTCTTC
cdr3_aa: CASSARTVAGGEQFF

clone_size: -
v_call: TRBV28
j_call: TRBJ2-4
d_call: TRBD2
cdr3_length: 15
cdr3_nt: TGTGCCAGCAGTCGAACTAGCGGGGCCAAAAACATTCAGTACTTC
cdr3_aa: CASSRTSGAKNIQYF

clone_size: -
v_call: TRBV15
j_call: TRBJ2-7
d_call: TRBD1
cdr3_length: 14
cdr3_nt: TGTGCCACCAGCGGCCGAGGACAGGCCTACGAGCAGTACTTC
cdr3_aa: CATSGRGQAYEQYF

clone_size: -
v_call: TRBV18
j_call: TRBJ2-3
d_call: -
cdr3_length: 16
cdr3_nt: TGTGCCAGCTCACCAGGGGCGCTCTACGGCACAGATACGCAGTATTTT
cdr3_aa: CASSPGALYGTDTQYF

clone_size: -
v_call: TRBV5-1
j_call: TRBJ1-1
d_call: -
cdr3_length: 14
cdr3_nt: TGCGCCAGCACCCGGACGGGTTTGAACACTGAAGCTTTCTTT
cdr3_aa: CASTRTGLNTEAFF

clone_size: -
v_call: TRBV5-1
j_call: TRBJ2-2
d_call: TRBD1
cdr3_length: 16
cdr3_nt: TGCGCCAGCAGCTTGGGGACAGGGGGATACACCGGGGAGCTGTTTTTT
cdr3_aa: CASSLGTGGYTGELFF

clone_size: once
v_call: TRBV30
j_call: TRBJ1-4
d_call: -
cdr3_length: 13
cdr3_nt: TGTGCCTGGAGTAGGGGAACTAATGAAAAACTGTTTTTT
cdr3_aa: CAWSRGTNEKLFF

clone_size: -
v_call: TRBV27
j_call: TRBJ1-1
d_call: -
cdr3_length: 13
cdr3_nt: TGTGCCAGCAGTTTATACGTGAACACTGAAGCTTTCTTT
cdr3_aa: CASSLYVNTEAFF

clone_size: -
v_call: TRBV6-5
j_call: TRBJ1-4
d_call: -
cdr3_length: 12
cdr3_nt: TGTGCCAGCGGAACAGTTAATGAAAAACTGTTTTTT
cdr3_aa: CASGTVNEKLFF

clone_size: few
v_call: TRBV19
j_call: TRBJ1-3
d_call: -
cdr3_length: 14
cdr3_nt: TGTGCCAGTGCCGACAGCAGCTCTGGAAACACCATATATTTT
cdr3_aa: CASADSSSGNTIYF